The rows below give T cell receptor beta chains drawn from one sample of a study of siplizumab effects on memory and regulatory T cells. Profiled with immunoSEQ multiplex PCR; TCRdb holds only in-frame clones, not every one. The sample carries about 100,000 clones, approximately 94% recorded once. The specimen was non-Treg CD4+ T cells sorted from blood. Receptors were obtained from a human donor in good health. CDR3s include the opening cysteine and the closing phenylalanine or tryptophan. The order of the fields is V gene, J gene, clone size, D gene, CDR3 DNA, CDR3 protein. D genes are given only for firm matches. Clone size is not always given. Where it is, it says once, few, many or a class for expanded clones.

>TRBV19|TRBJ2-7|-|-
TGTGCCAGTAGTCGACTGGGGGGATACGAGCAGTACTTC
CASSRLGGYEQYF
>TRBV9|TRBJ2-3|-|-
TGTGCCAGCAGCGTAGTCCCTAGCGGCAGGGGGGCAGATACGCAGTATTTT
CASSVVPSGRGADTQYF
>TRBV6-1|TRBJ2-7|once|-
TGTGCCAGCAGTGAGACAGTATTCTACGAGCAGTACTTC
CASSETVFYEQYF
>TRBV6-1|TRBJ1-5|-|-
TGTGCCAGCAGTGAATATGGGGTAGGCCAGCCCCAGCATTTT
CASSEYGVGQPQHF
>TRBV28|TRBJ2-7|-|TRBD1
TGTGCCAGCGTCGGATCACAGGGGGGTGAGCAGTACTTC
CASVGSQGGEQYF
>TRBV9|TRBJ2-3|-|TRBD2
TGTGCCAGCAGCGTAGCACTAGCGGGAGCAGTAGATACGCAGTATTTT
CASSVALAGAVDTQYF
>TRBV11-2|TRBJ1-1|-|TRBD1
TGTGCCAGCAGCTGGGGGACAGGGGGCGGTGAAGCTTTCTTT
CASSWGTGGGEAFF
>TRBV5-1|TRBJ2-1|-|-
TGCGCCAGCAGCTTTCAGCGGAACCTCAATGAGCAGTTCTTC
CASSFQRNLNEQFF
>TRBV29-1|TRBJ2-7|-|-
TGCAGCCCCGAGGGGGGGACCTACGAGCAGTACTTC
CSPEGGTYEQYF
>TRBV21-1|TRBJ1-2|-|-
TGTGCCAGCAGCAAGATTGGGACAGCAGATTATGGCTACACCTTC
CASSKIGTADYGYTF
>TRBV7-3|TRBJ2-5|-|-
TGTGCCAGCAGCTTAAATGGAGCTCTAGAGACCCAGTACTTC
CASSLNGALETQYF